These 5 T cell receptor beta chains originate from one sample sequenced in a study of PD-1 blockade in classical Hodgkin lymphoma. Time point noted: cycle 4 day 1 (C4D1), after less than 7 weeks of nivolumab. Each patient relapsed following autologous stem cell transplantation, and prior brentuximab vedotin exposure differed. Using immunoSEQ multiplex PCR, the repertoire was profiled, and TCRdb retains in-frame clones only, with some absent. The table shows tens of thousands of clones, with about 77% occurring only once. The specimen comprised peripheral blood mononuclear cells (PBMCs), sampled before the fourth cycle of nivolumab. The receptors here all came from a human donor with classical Hodgkin lymphoma.

V gene TRBV6-1 combines with J gene TRBJ1-5, with unresolved D. The CDR3 extends over 17 amino acids. V was shortened by 4 bases and J by 0 bases, with 16 bases between the two germline ends. Germline V CDR1 and CDR2: MNHNS, SASEGT. The CDR3 bases are TGTGCCAGCAGTGGAGGAGTAGGAGGGATTAGCAATCAGCCCCAGCATTTT. Its protein is CASSGGVGGISNQPQHF.

DNA for the CDR3: TGCGCCAGCAGCTTGGCGGGAGAAGGAGGCTACACCTTC. Its translation is CASSLAGEGGYTF. V is TRBV5-1 and J is TRBJ1-2; no clear D. The V end was cut by 0 bases, the J end by 8 bases, with 11 bases between. Germline values: CDR1 SGHRS, CDR2 YFSETQ. The CDR3 consists of 13 residues.

The gene calls are TRBV5-1 and TRBJ1-4; D gene ambiguous. From germline, CDR1 is SGHRS and CDR2 YFSETQ. The CDR3 is 14 residues long. The V gene lost 4 bases and the J gene lost 8 bases, with 15 bases spanning the gap. CDR3 nucleotide sequence: TGCGCCAGCAGCCTGGGCCAACGCGGGGAAAAACTGTTTTTT. Encoded protein: CASSLGQRGEKLFF.

As regards this clone: One junction end disagrees with the germline gene, perhaps due to a read error. This rearrangement joins TRBV28 to TRBJ1-2; D is unclear. Germline V CDR1 and CDR2: MDHEN, SYDVKM. CDR3 length: 11 amino acids. The CDR3 DNA sequence: TGTGCCAGCACCTACTCTCTGTTCCCCTATTTT. Amino acid sequence: CASTYSLFPYF.

The chain links TRBV6-5 to TRBJ2-7, with TRBD2 as a possible D gene (6 bases). V lost 0 bases, J lost 0 bases, and 9 bases lay in between. Germline V lookup: CDR1 MNHEY, CDR2 SVGAGI. CDR3 length equals 15 residues. CDR3 sequence: CASSYSASDSYEQYF. As DNA, the CDR3 is TGTGCCAGCAGTTACTCAGCTAGCGACTCCTACGAGCAGTACTTC.